The clone carrying this T cell receptor (beta chain) appeared a few times. TCRdb fed the RT-PCR reads into MiXCR, producing one record per CDR3 protein. The table lists about 680,000 distinct CDR3 sequences, approximately 15% of them singletons. The CDR3 is made up of 15 amino acids. Germline lookup yields CDR1 SGHRS and CDR2 YFSETQ. V shed 4 bases and J 9 bases; nucleotides not matched to a gene: 13. The TCR was taken from a female donor in good health, serving as a healthy control. J is TRBJ2-5 and V is TRBV5-1; 9 positions agree with TRBD2. Material: memory CD4+ T cells from blood. The chain's CDR3 is CASSQPGLAAAAQYF. CDR3 coding DNA: TGCGCCAGCAGCCAACCGGGACTAGCAGCCGCGGCCCAGTACTTC.